A selection of T cell receptor beta chains follows, all from one sample in a study of blood T cell repertoires in COVID-19. The method was immunoSEQ multiplex PCR; TCRdb's version includes in-frame clones alone and lacks a portion of them. The sample consists of 150,000 or so clones, about nine tenths of them appearing once. The sample consisted of peripheral blood. These receptors came from an elderly man with acute or convalescent COVID-19. Each CDR3 is given with its conserved first and last residue. The order of the fields is V gene, clone size, J gene, D gene, CDR3 protein, CDR3 DNA. A D gene is named only where the DNA matches it firmly. For some rows the clone size is stated as once, few or many, or as a class when expanded; others skip it.

V gene: TRBV5-1
clone size: .
J gene: TRBJ1-2
D gene: TRBD1
CDR3 protein: CASSLSDRGSYGYTF
CDR3 DNA: TGCGCCAGCAGCTTGTCGGACAGGGGGTCCTATGGCTACACCTTC

V gene: TRBV10-3
clone size: .
J gene: TRBJ2-2
D gene: .
CDR3 protein: CAAIQPNTGELFF
CDR3 DNA: TGTGCCGCGATACAGCCGAACACCGGGGAGCTGTTTTTT

V gene: TRBV4-2
clone size: .
J gene: TRBJ1-2
D gene: .
CDR3 protein: CASSQGGGRVTNYGYTF
CDR3 DNA: TGTGCCAGCAGCCAAGGGGGGGGACGGGTGACTAACTATGGCTACACCTTC

V gene: TRBV11-1
clone size: few
J gene: TRBJ2-3
D gene: .
CDR3 protein: CASSSQTSTDTQYF
CDR3 DNA: TGTGCCAGCAGCTCACAGACAAGCACAGATACGCAGTATTTT

V gene: TRBV10-1
clone size: .
J gene: TRBJ2-2
D gene: TRBD2
CDR3 protein: CASSSRTSGSGRITGELFF
CDR3 DNA: TGCGCCAGCAGCTCGAGGACTAGCGGGAGCGGACGTATCACCGGGGAGCTGTTTTTT

V gene: TRBV5-1
clone size: .
J gene: TRBJ2-2
D gene: TRBD2
CDR3 protein: CASSQGLAGGTGELFF
CDR3 DNA: TGCGCCAGCAGCCAGGGACTAGCGGGAGGCACCGGGGAGCTGTTTTTT

V gene: TRBV14
clone size: .
J gene: TRBJ2-3
D gene: TRBD2
CDR3 protein: CASSQQLAGDTDTQYF
CDR3 DNA: TGTGCCAGCAGCCAACAACTAGCGGGAGACACAGATACGCAGTATTTT

V gene: TRBV7-3
clone size: .
J gene: TRBJ2-1
D gene: .
CDR3 protein: CASSLKGDEQFF
CDR3 DNA: TGTGCCAGCAGCTTAAAGGGAGATGAGCAGTTCTTC

V gene: TRBV9
clone size: .
J gene: TRBJ2-2
D gene: TRBD2
CDR3 protein: CASSVAGTSGFGGELFF
CDR3 DNA: TGTGCCAGCAGCGTCGCCGGGACTAGCGGGTTTGGCGGGGAGCTGTTTTTT

V gene: TRBV7-8
clone size: .
J gene: TRBJ1-2
D gene: TRBD1
CDR3 protein: CASSLVDRADYTF
CDR3 DNA: TGTGCCAGCAGCTTAGTAGACAGGGCGGACTACACCTTC

V gene: TRBV6-4
clone size: .
J gene: TRBJ1-2
D gene: TRBD1
CDR3 protein: CASSDSGQARITF
CDR3 DNA: TGTGCCAGCAGTGACAGTGGACAGGCGAGAATCACCTTC

V gene: TRBV9
clone size: .
J gene: TRBJ1-5
D gene: .
CDR3 protein: CASSVGDYGPQHF
CDR3 DNA: TGTGCCAGCAGCGTAGGTGATTACGGGCCCCAGCATTTT

V gene: TRBV18
clone size: .
J gene: TRBJ2-7
D gene: .
CDR3 protein: CASSPSRATPYEQYF
CDR3 DNA: TGTGCCAGCTCACCTTCCAGGGCCACTCCCTACGAGCAGTACTTC

V gene: TRBV24-1
clone size: .
J gene: TRBJ1-2
D gene: .
CDR3 protein: CATSETGYGYTF
CDR3 DNA: TGTGCCACCAGTGAGACAGGCTATGGCTACACCTTC

V gene: TRBV7-9
clone size: .
J gene: TRBJ1-1
D gene: TRBD1
CDR3 protein: CASSPLRQGALNTEAFF
CDR3 DNA: TGTGCCAGCAGCCCCCTCAGACAGGGGGCGTTGAACACTGAAGCTTTCTTT

V gene: TRBV2
clone size: .
J gene: TRBJ1-1
D gene: TRBD1
CDR3 protein: CASRDTGGKGALNTEAFF
CDR3 DNA: TGTGCCAGCAGAGATACAGGGGGCAAAGGGGCCTTGAACACTGAAGCTTTCTTT

V gene: TRBV19
clone size: few
J gene: TRBJ2-1
D gene: .
CDR3 protein: CASSRAGTGRNEQFF
CDR3 DNA: TGTGCCAGTAGTAGAGCGGGTACAGGTCGGAATGAGCAGTTCTTC

V gene: TRBV29-1
clone size: .
J gene: TRBJ1-2
D gene: .
CDR3 protein: CSVQEHYYGYTF
CDR3 DNA: TGCAGCGTTCAGGAACATTACTATGGCTACACCTTC

V gene: TRBV28
clone size: .
J gene: TRBJ1-6
D gene: TRBD1
CDR3 protein: CASSTRTGLSPLHF
CDR3 DNA: TGTGCCAGCAGTACGCGGACAGGGTTATCACCCCTCCACTTT

V gene: TRBV6-6
clone size: .
J gene: TRBJ1-5
D gene: TRBD1
CDR3 protein: CASTGTDLQPQHF
CDR3 DNA: TGTGCCAGCACCGGGACAGATCTTCAGCCCCAGCATTTT

V gene: TRBV3-1/TRBV3-2
clone size: .
J gene: TRBJ1-5
D gene: .
CDR3 protein: CASSPWGVGQPQHF
CDR3 DNA: TGTGCCAGCAGCCCTTGGGGCGTCGGTCAGCCCCAGCATTTT

V gene: TRBV5-6
clone size: .
J gene: TRBJ1-6
D gene: TRBD1
CDR3 protein: CASSSGQGSSYNSPLHF
CDR3 DNA: TGTGCCAGCAGCTCCGGACAGGGGAGCTCCTATAATTCACCCCTCCACTTT